The clone carrying this TCR beta chain was observed at least ten times. This record comes from a study of early T cells in non-severe SARS-CoV-2 infection. Study in general: The input, bulk RNA from unsorted whole blood, was sequenced, and chains were unpaired.

TCRdb re-analysed the 5' RACE reads in MiXCR, keeping a single row per CDR3 protein. The sample gives around 78,000 distinct CDR3 sequences, roughly 13% of which show up once; roughly 3% is in the top ten. Trimming removed 5 bases from V and 5 bases from J, with 10 bases in between. Germline CDR1 is SGHVS and CDR2 is FNYEAQ. The CDR3 is 13 residues long. This receptor was taken from an adult who was a healthcare worker with PCR-confirmed SARS-CoV-2 infection or an uninfected control (not recorded which). The V call is TRBV7-6, the J call TRBJ2-1; D uncertain. Sample: whole blood. CDR3 nucleotide sequence: TGTGCCAGCAGCGATATAGTTAACAATGAGCAGTTCTTC. Translated, it gives CASSDIVNNEQFF.